The clone carrying this T cell receptor (beta chain) has just a few counts. Its antigen is unknown. This specimen comes from a study of response to subunit inactivated influenza vaccine. Overall study findings and caveats: Authors suggested each seasonal influenza vaccination recruits few new T cells.

CDR3 size: 14 residues. V was pared by 2 bases and J by 5 bases, with 13 bases between. Germline CDR1 and CDR2: SGHKS and YYEKEE (reference sequence). MiXCR, run by TCRdb on the RT-PCR reads, gives a single entry per CDR3 protein. The table lists roughly 780,000 distinct CDR3 sequences, 15% to 20% of them singletons. The sequence came from a man aged 45-60 years who received an inactivated influenza vaccine. V gene TRBV5-5 combines with J gene TRBJ2-5; D is possibly TRBD1 or TRBD2 (5 bases each). Sequencing used PBMCs from blood, obtained about 5 days after vaccination. The DNA of the CDR3 is TGTGCCAGCAGCTTAGCAGGGAGTGACGAGACCCAGTACTTC. This translates into CASSLAGSDETQYF.